The text below deals with one T cell receptor (beta chain). The table came from immunoSEQ multiplex PCR; TCRdb's copy has only in-frame clones and leaves some out. Of roughly 660,000 clones listed, 90% are singletons. The data are from a study of shared clonotypes between healthy human individuals. The sample taken for sequencing was memory CD8+ T cells from PBMCs. Sample subset: CD45RO+ cells pooled with CCR7-negative TemRA cells. The sequence came from a man between 18 and 35 years old in good health. Some clones in this sample may be carry-over from other donors' samples.

In DNA form, the CDR3 reads TGTGCCAGCAGCGGAGAGGCGGGGCAAAGCACAGATACGCAGTATTTT. Its protein product is CASSGEAGQSTDTQYF. This sequence joins TRBV13 and TRBJ2-3, with D possibly being TRBD2 (6 bases). CDR1 is PRHDT and CDR2 is FYEKMQ in the germline V gene (reference sequence). The V and J ends lost 5 bases and 0 bases respectively, with 15 bases between them. The CDR3 consists of 16 residues.